One and the same sample provided the 24 T cell receptor beta chains below, sequenced in a study of T cell repertoires in cytomegalovirus infection. TCRdb redid the calling of the reads with MiXCR, one entry per CDR3 protein. This table has some 390,000 distinct CDR3 sequences, 18% appearing once. Sequenced sample: PBMCs. These receptors came from a human donor in good health (CMV status not recorded). Some clones in this sample may be carry-over from other donors' samples.

V and J are TRBV12-3 or TRBV12-4 and TRBJ2-7; 9 bases match TRBD2. The CDR3 sequence is 15 residues long. V lost 4 bases, J lost 4 bases, and 8 bases stayed unmatched. CDR3 residues: CASSYSGSTGYEQYF. The CDR3 DNA reads TGTGCCAGCAGTTATAGCGGGAGTACTGGGTACGAGCAGTACTTC.

The chain combines TRBV23-1 with TRBJ1-1; D gene ambiguous. TRBV23-1 is reported as an ORF; its role is uncertain. CDR3 length equals 14 residues. Trimming pared 9 bases from V and 4 bases from J, leaving 18 bases between. The CDR3 sequence: CARGWQTKSTEAFF. The CDR3 coding sequence is TGCGCCAGGGGGTGGCAGACCAAGAGCACTGAAGCTTTCTTT.

This clonotype was counted ten times or more. The V and J genes are TRBV6-2 or TRBV6-3 and TRBJ2-1; no clear D. V was cut by 2 bases and J by 10 bases, with 21 bases left in between. The CDR3 has 16 amino acids. CDR1 is MNHEY, CDR2 SVGEGT, per germline. CDR3 loop: CASSYGASTLRVEQFF. CDR3 in DNA: TGTGCCAGCAGTTACGGAGCCAGCACCCTTCGCGTGGAGCAGTTCTTC.

In its sample, this clonotype was seen many times. V is TRBV7-2 and J is TRBJ2-3; 7 bases are a match to TRBD1. The CDR3 runs 14 residues. Trimming removed 5 bases from V and 2 bases from J; junction bases left unmatched: 4. Germline V gives CDR1 SGHTA, CDR2 FQGNSA. Here the CDR3 reads CASSPQGLTDTQYF. The CDR3, as DNA: TGTGCCAGCAGCCCACAGGGGCTCACAGATACGCAGTATTTT.

This chain uses TRBV20-1 with TRBJ1-5; 7 bases are shared with TRBD1. Trimming took 6 bases from V and 5 from J; bases not matched to a gene: 10. CDR1 and CDR2 (germline): DFQATT, SNEGSKA (reference sequence). This CDR3 is built from 14 residues. In DNA form, the CDR3 reads TGCAGTGCCAGACCTACAGGGGACCATCAGCCCCAGCATTTT. Translating it yields CSARPTGDHQPQHF.

This clonotype was observed a handful of times. The chain recombines TRBV20-1 with TRBJ2-7; D possibly corresponds to TRBD2 (6 bases). Between the trimmed V and J ends, which lost 1 base and 3 bases, there was a span of 13 bases. The CDR3 has 14 amino acids. From germline, CDR1 is DFQATT and CDR2 SNEGSKA (reference sequence). The CDR3 reads CSARGPGRLYEQYF. DNA for the CDR3: TGCAGTGCTAGAGGCCCGGGGAGGCTCTACGAGCAGTACTTC.

This clonotype has just a few counts. The genes are TRBV7-2 and TRBJ2-1; a weak D match, TRBD2 (5 bases). CDR1 is SGHTA and CDR2 is FQGNSA in the germline V gene. The length of the CDR3 is 16 residues. Trimming removed 5 bases at V and 0 bases at J, with 14 bases between. This CDR3 reads CASSRQAASSYNEQFF. For the CDR3, the DNA is TGTGCCAGCAGCCGACAAGCGGCAAGCTCCTACAATGAGCAGTTCTTC.

V usage is TRBV7-9 and J usage is TRBJ2-5, with D possibly matching TRBD1 (6 bases). CDR3 length: 16 amino acids. Germline V gene lookup returns CDR1 SEHNR and CDR2 FQNEAQ (reference sequence). Trimming removed 5 bases from V and 1 base from J, with 17 bases in between. CDR3 bases: TGTGCCAGCAGCGTCGGGCCTACAGGGTCCCAAGAGACCCAGTACTTC. Translating it yields CASSVGPTGSQETQYF.

This clonotype has at least ten counts. This rearrangement joins TRBV7-8 to TRBJ2-1, with D uncertain. CDR3 size: 12 residues. Trimming shortened V by 0 bases and J by 13 bases, and 10 bases separated the two germline ends. Looked up from germline, CDR1 is SGHVS and CDR2 is FQNEAQ. CDR3 coding DNA: TGTGCCAGCAGCTTAGCGGGAAACAAACAGTTCTTC. Translation gives CASSLAGNKQFF.

The genes are TRBV29-1 and TRBJ2-1; perhaps TRBD1 as D (6 bases). The germline gives CDR1 SQVTM, CDR2 ANQGSEA. V gave up 7 bases and J gave up 2 bases, with 12 bases separating them. CDR3 size: 13 residues. The CDR3 region has the DNA TGCAGCGCCCCGGGACAAACCTACAATGAGCAGTTCTTC. Its translation: CSAPGQTYNEQFF.

At least ten counts were recorded for this clonotype. The CDR3, as DNA: TGTGCCAGCAGCTCCTTCGCGGGAGGGCCGGGGACCCAGTACTTC. Protein product: CASSSFAGGPGTQYF. The J gene is TRBJ2-5, the V gene TRBV7-2; 9 bases align to TRBD2. The J segment lost 7 bases and the V segment lost 4 bases, leaving 10 bases of the junction unmatched. The CDR3 has 15 residues. Germline CDR1 reads SGHTA; CDR2 reads FQGNSA.

V is TRBV20-1 and J is TRBJ1-4, with TRBD1 matching over 9 bases. The CDR3 has 16 residues. Germline V gene sequence: CDR1 DFQATT, CDR2 SNEGSKA (reference sequence). V was clipped by 2 bases and J by 0 bases; unmatched bases: 4. The CDR3 nucleotides read TGCAGTGCTAGACGGGACAGGGACCCAACTAATGAAAAACTGTTTTTT. Protein sequence: CSARRDRDPTNEKLFF.

The chain joins TRBV12-3 or TRBV12-4 to TRBJ2-7, with 9 bases lining up with TRBD1. With V trimmed by 8 bases and J by 4 bases, 9 bases remained unmatched. This CDR3 spans 14 amino acids. The CDR3 DNA reads as TGTGCCAGCGGCTACCGGGACAGGGTATACGAGCAGTACTTC. Residues: CASGYRDRVYEQYF.

This clonotype was seen many times. CDR3 coding DNA: TGTGCCAGCAGCACTACAGGGGCGGGGGGCTACACCTTC. This translates into CASSTTGAGGYTF. The chain employs TRBV12-3 or TRBV12-4 and TRBJ1-2; 7 nucleotides align to TRBD1. This CDR3 region has 13 residues. Trimming removed 6 bases from V and 8 bases from J; junction bases left unmatched: 9.

This clonotype was recorded many times. J is TRBJ2-5 and V is TRBV7-2; D not resolved. This CDR3 contains 12 residues. The germline CDR1 and CDR2 sequences are SGHTA and FQGNSA. The germline V and J ends were trimmed by 5 bases and 0 bases, with 4 bases remaining between them. CDR3 region: CASSQYQETQYF. CDR3 nucleotide sequence: TGTGCCAGCAGCCAGTACCAAGAGACCCAGTACTTC.

The V call is TRBV9, the J call TRBJ2-3, with D maybe TRBD1 (6 bases). V lost 4 bases and J lost 2, with 26 bases in between. CDR3 length: 19 residues. In germline, CDR1 is SGDLS, CDR2 YYNGEE. The CDR3: CASSSGRGGGPLLTDTQYF. The CDR3 nucleotides read TGTGCCAGCAGCTCCGGAAGAGGTGGGGGCCCTTTACTCACAGATACGCAGTATTTT.

J is TRBJ2-7 and V is TRBV19; 8 bases are shared with TRBD2. Losses at the gene ends were 3 bases for V and 1 base for J; bases not matched to a gene: 2. Germline lookup yields CDR1 LNHDA and CDR2 SQIVND (reference sequence). The CDR3 covers 14 residues. In DNA, the CDR3 is TGTGCCAGTAGTATTAAGCGGGAGTCCTACGAGCAGTACTTC. Protein: CASSIKRESYEQYF.

This clonotype was observed at least ten times. The genes are TRBV12-5 and TRBJ2-3; possible D gene TRBD2, 6 bases. The CDR3 consists of 15 residues. The germline V gene has CDR1 LGHNT and CDR2 FRNRAP. Trimming took off 0 bases at V and 0 bases at J, with 7 bases between the two ends. CDR3 DNA: TGTGCTAGTGGTTTGGTCGGGGGAAGCACAGATACGCAGTATTTT. It translates to CASGLVGGSTDTQYF. The variable domain in full, with the rest retrieved from reference TRBV12-5 and TRBJ2-3, is DARVTQTPRHKVTEMGQEVTMRCQPILGHNTVFWYRQTMMQGLELLAYFRNRAPLDDSGMPKDRFSAEMPDATLATLKIQPSEPRDSAVYFCASGLVGGSTDTQYFGPGTRLTVL.

This clonotype was observed many times. The V call is TRBV12-3 or TRBV12-4, the J call TRBJ2-2; 7 nucleotides agree with TRBD2. The ends lost 6 bases at V and 7 bases at J; junction bases unmatched: 8. CDR3 length: 14 residues. The CDR3 region is CASSLTSSDGELFF. Here the CDR3 DNA reads TGTGCCAGCAGCTTGACTAGCTCAGACGGGGAGCTGTTTTTT.

This chain uses TRBV29-1 with TRBJ2-1, with D unresolved. Germline V gene data show CDR1 as SQVTM and CDR2 as ANQGSEA. The CDR3 runs 12 residues. Trimming removed 0 bases from V and 9 bases from J, with 9 bases in between. The CDR3 DNA reads TGCAGCGTTGAAGATCAAGGTCGTGAGCAGTTCTTC. It encodes CSVEDQGREQFF.

This clonotype was observed a few times. One end of the junction is discordant with germline, which a read error may explain. The V and J genes are TRBV4-1 and TRBJ1-2; TRBD1 is a possible D gene (5 bases). The CDR3 has 15 amino acids. The germline V gene has CDR1 MGHRA and CDR2 YSYEKL. CDR3 region: CASSQDPPGPTATYF. The CDR3 coding sequence is TGCGCCAGCAGCCAAGATCCCCCTGGGCCGACAGCGACCTACTTC.

This chain links TRBV7-2 with TRBJ2-7; either TRBD1 or TRBD2 may supply D (6 bases each). The germline gives CDR1 SGHTA, CDR2 FQGNSA. The CDR3 runs to 14 residues. V lost 4 bases and J 3 bases, leaving 13 bases between the germline ends. The DNA for the CDR3 is TGTGCCAGCAGCTCCCGGGGGCGTTTCTACGAGCAGTACTTC. Translation gives CASSSRGRFYEQYF.

This clonotype has ten or more counts. The V gene is TRBV2, the J gene TRBJ2-3; 7 bases map to TRBD2. The CDR3 consists of 17 residues. V trimming: 4 bases; J trimming: 1 base; junction bases outside the gene matches: 11. The germline CDR1 and CDR2 sequences are SNHLY and FYNNEI. The CDR3 region is CASSVPLGLGGTDTQYF. Written as DNA, the CDR3 is TGTGCCAGCAGTGTGCCCTTAGGACTAGGTGGCACAGATACGCAGTATTTT.

In this sample, this clonotype turned up many times. The chain carries TRBV7-9 and TRBJ2-1, with 11 bases fitting TRBD1. The CDR3 is 17 amino acids. The V gene end was trimmed by 8 bases and the J gene end by 2 bases; junction bases not matched to a gene: 11. Germline values: CDR1 SEHNR, CDR2 FQNEAQ (reference sequence). This CDR3 is CASLVGGTGGTYNEQFF. The CDR3 region has the DNA TGTGCCAGCCTCGTAGGGGGGACAGGGGGAACCTACAATGAGCAGTTCTTC.